This entry lists 20 T cell receptor beta chains sequenced from one sample in a study of blood T cell repertoires in COVID-19. Sequencing was performed with immunoSEQ multiplex PCR; in TCRdb, only in-frame clones are kept and a portion is missing. This table has over 150,000 clones, roughly 80% appearing once. The sample comprised PBMCs or T cells enriched from blood (not recorded which). The receptors derive from a woman aged 55 to 70 who had recovered from COVID-19.

J is TRBJ1-5 and V is TRBV30, with a possible D match to TRBD1 (5 bases). From germline, CDR1 is GTSNPN and CDR2 SVGIG (reference sequence). V gave up 5 bases and J gave up 2 bases, with 13 bases separating them. CDR3 length equals 14 residues. The CDR3 DNA sequence: TGTGCCTGGGATCAGGGTCAAGGCAATCAGCCCCAGCATTTT. Residues: CAWDQGQGNQPQHF.

This chain connects TRBV5-1 to TRBJ2-7, with 7 bases that match TRBD1. J lost 3 bases, V lost 0 bases, and 9 bases had no gene match. The CDR3 is 16 residues long. Looked up from germline, CDR1 is SGHRS and CDR2 is YFSETQ. The CDR3 nucleotides read TGCGCCAGCAGCTTGGATTTTTTGGGACAGAACTACGAGCAGTACTTC. Protein: CASSLDFLGQNYEQYF.

The V and J genes are TRBV2 and TRBJ2-1; 9 nucleotides match TRBD1. The length of the CDR3 is 14 residues. Germline CDR1 SNHLY, CDR2 FYNNEI. V lost 4 bases to trimming and J lost 5 bases; unmatched junction nucleotides: 3. The DNA for the CDR3 is TGTGCCAGCAGTGGGACAGGGGTACACAATGAGCAGTTCTTC. Its translation is CASSGTGVHNEQFF.

This chain joins TRBV24-1 and TRBJ2-2, with 7 positions matching TRBD1. J was trimmed by 5 bases and V by 4 bases; bases with no gene match: 9. The CDR3 runs 16 residues. Germline-derived CDR1 and CDR2 are KGHDR and SFDVKD. As DNA, the CDR3 is TGTGCCACCAGTGAACCCAACCGACAGGGTACCGGGGAGCTGTTTTTT. The encoded protein is CATSEPNRQGTGELFF.

The V call is TRBV5-1, the J call TRBJ2-1, with 7 bases lining up with TRBD1. This CDR3 spans 14 amino acids. Trimming removed 1 base from V and 5 bases from J; junction bases left unmatched: 3. Germline V lookup: CDR1 SGHRS, CDR2 YFSETQ. The CDR3 nucleotides are TGCGCCAGCAGCTTGCCGGGACAGAACAATGAGCAGTTCTTC. Protein product: CASSLPGQNNEQFF.

The V and J genes are TRBV5-1 and TRBJ1-2; TRBD1 matches 8 bases. This CDR3 spans 14 amino acids. V trimming: 5 bases; J trimming: 3 bases; junction bases outside the gene matches: 6. CDR1 is SGHRS, CDR2 YFSETQ, per germline. The CDR3 loop is CASRPDREDYGYTF. The CDR3 DNA is TGCGCCAGCAGACCGGACAGGGAAGACTATGGCTACACCTTC. The full variable domain, completed using reference TRBV5-1 and TRBJ1-2, is KAGVTQTPRYLIKTRGQQVTLSCSPISGHRSVSWYQQTPGQGLQFLFEYFSETQRNKGNFPGRFSGRQFSNSRSEMNVSTLELGDSALYLCASRPDREDYGYTFGSGTRLTVV.

The V and J genes are TRBV14 and TRBJ1-3; 8 nucleotides agree with TRBD1. Losses at the gene ends were 3 bases for V and 0 bases for J; bases not matched to a gene: 4. From germline, CDR1 is SGHDN and CDR2 FVKESK. The CDR3 has 16 amino acids. CDR3 sequence: CASSHLGTGSGNTIYF. The DNA for the CDR3 is TGTGCCAGCAGCCACCTCGGGACAGGCTCTGGAAACACCATATATTTT.

This clone was counted once. The genes are TRBV7-9 and TRBJ2-3; D perhaps matches TRBD2 (6 bases). V was trimmed by 1 base and J by 2 bases, leaving 13 bases between them. The CDR3 totals 16 residues. Per germline, CDR1 SEHNR and CDR2 FQNEAQ (reference sequence). The CDR3 protein is CASSLVSAGHTDTQYF. CDR3 coding DNA: TGTGCCAGCAGCTTAGTCTCTGCGGGGCACACAGATACGCAGTATTTT.

This clone was seen a handful of times. This chain joins TRBV2 and TRBJ1-4; 8 nucleotides line up with TRBD1. The ends lost 8 bases at V and 5 bases at J; junction bases unmatched: 4. CDR1 is SNHLY and CDR2 is FYNNEI in the germline V gene. The CDR3 loop spans 13 amino acids. The CDR3 DNA sequence: TGTGCCAGCTTGGACAGGGAAAATGAAAAACTGTTTTTT. Its protein product is CASLDRENEKLFF.

J is TRBJ2-3 and V is TRBV15; TRBD2 matches 9 bases. The germline V gene encodes CDR1 LNHNV and CDR2 YYDKDF (reference sequence). V was clipped by 5 bases and J by 10 bases; unmatched bases: 10. The CDR3 covers 14 residues. The CDR3 DNA sequence: TGTGCCACCAGCGGACACGCGGGGGGGCTTGCGCAGTATTTT. Protein product: CATSGHAGGLAQYF.

J is TRBJ2-7 and V is TRBV10-1; the match to TRBD1 covers 7 bases. Trimming removed 8 bases from V and 5 bases from J; junction bases left unmatched: 9. This CDR3 has 13 residues. Germline CDR1 WNHNN, CDR2 SYGVQD (reference sequence). The CDR3 spells CASSRQGSHEQYF. Written as DNA, the CDR3 is TGCGCCAGCTCAAGACAGGGTTCCCACGAGCAGTACTTC.

The chain is built from TRBV28 and TRBJ2-7, with D perhaps TRBD1 (6 bases). The CDR3 contains 11 residues. V shed 7 bases and J shed 7 bases, with 11 bases lying between them. CDR1 and CDR2 from the germline V gene are MDHEN and SYDVKM. The CDR3 DNA follows: TGTGCCAGCACCTTGAGGGGGGAGCAGTACTTC. Its protein product is CASTLRGEQYF.

The rearrangement links TRBV6-1 to TRBJ1-6; D ambiguous. Germline CDR1 MNHNS, CDR2 SASEGT. The CDR3 is 17 amino acids. With 4 bases removed from V and 5 bases from J, the gap between germline ends came to 18 bases. CDR3 sequence reads: CASSGYLYRGNNSPLHF. CDR3 nucleotides: TGTGCCAGCAGTGGTTATTTATATAGAGGGAATAATTCACCCCTCCACTTT.

The chain has TRBV12-5 and TRBJ1-1; 10 bases agree with TRBD1. This CDR3 is 18 amino acids long. Losses at the gene ends were 0 bases for V and 4 bases for J; bases not matched to a gene: 11. Germline V gives CDR1 LGHNT, CDR2 FRNRAP. CDR3 residues: CASGLVRTGGWAATEAFF. CDR3 nucleotide sequence: TGTGCTAGTGGTTTGGTACGGACAGGGGGATGGGCGGCCACTGAAGCTTTCTTT. Filled out from reference TRBV12-5 and TRBJ1-1, the complete variable domain reads DARVTQTPRHKVTEMGQEVTMRCQPILGHNTVFWYRQTMMQGLELLAYFRNRAPLDDSGMPKDRFSAEMPDATLATLKIQPSEPRDSAVYFCASGLVRTGGWAATEAFFGQGTRLTVV.

The chain joins TRBV2 to TRBJ2-7, with 9 bases lining up with TRBD1. CDR1 is SNHLY and CDR2 is FYNNEI in the germline V gene. The CDR3 covers 13 residues. J gave up 2 bases and V 10 bases, and 6 bases lay outside the gene matches. DNA of the CDR3: TGTGCCACCCCCCGACAGGGGGCCTACGAGCAGTACTTC. Translated: CATPRQGAYEQYF.

The rearrangement uses TRBV6-5 and TRBJ1-1; 7 nucleotides match TRBD1. The CDR3 extends over 13 amino acids. With V trimmed by 6 bases and J by 1 base, 2 bases remained unmatched. CDR1 is MNHEY, CDR2 SVGAGI, per germline. Here the CDR3 reads CASSQGGNTEAFF. Here the CDR3 DNA reads TGTGCCAGCAGCCAGGGGGGGAACACTGAAGCTTTCTTT.

This sequence joins TRBV11-2 and TRBJ1-4, with no clear D. Trimming pared 0 bases from V and 10 bases from J, leaving 9 bases between. The CDR3 totals 13 residues. The germline CDR1 and CDR2 sequences are SGHAT and FQNNGV. CDR3 residues: CASSLDFARKLFF. The CDR3 DNA reads TGTGCCAGCAGCTTAGATTTCGCGAGAAAACTGTTTTTT.

This clone came up a few times. The V gene is TRBV7-6, the J gene TRBJ2-3; the D gene is possibly TRBD2 (5 bases). CDR1 and CDR2 from the germline V gene are SGHVS and FNYEAQ. The CDR3 is 17 amino acids. Trimming cost V 4 bases and J 6 bases, with 23 bases left between them. The CDR3 is CASSSDTRPGLMDTQYF. CDR3 sequence (DNA): TGTGCCAGCAGCTCAGATACTAGGCCTGGCCTTATGGATACGCAGTATTTT.

The CDR3 region has the DNA TGTGCCAGCAGCTGGGGACTCCCCCGGTCCAATGAGCAGTTCTTC. It specifies CASSWGLPRSNEQFF. This chain links TRBV14 with TRBJ2-1; D might be TRBD2 (6 bases). This CDR3 is 15 amino acids long. The V end was cut by 5 bases, the J end by 6 bases, with 17 bases between. Germline V gene lookup returns CDR1 SGHDN and CDR2 FVKESK. Based on the CDR3 plus reference TRBV14 and TRBJ2-1, the full variable domain is EAGVTQFPSHSVIEKGQTVTLRCDPISGHDNLYWYRRVMGKEIKFLLHFVKESKQDESGMPNNRFLAERTGGTYSTLKVQPAELEDSGVYFCASSWGLPRSNEQFFGPGTRLTVL.

This chain links TRBV5-4 with TRBJ1-6, with 7 bases lining up with TRBD1. Trimming took 3 bases from V and 5 from J; bases not matched to a gene: 5. The length of the CDR3 is 15 residues. Looked up from germline, CDR1 is SGHNT and CDR2 is YYREEE (reference sequence). The CDR3 here is CASSWDSFNNSPLHF. CDR3 DNA sequence: TGTGCCAGCAGCTGGGACAGCTTTAATAATTCACCCCTCCACTTT.